These T cell receptor beta chains were read from a single sample in a study of shared clonotypes between healthy human individuals. Libraries were prepared by immunoSEQ multiplex PCR; TCRdb keeps only in-frame clonotypes and omits some of them. The repertoire holds about 2.4 million clones, with just over 90% as singletons. The sequenced sample consisted of naive CD4+ T cells sorted from blood. These receptors originate from a man aged 18-30 years in good health. CDR3s include the opening cysteine and the closing phenylalanine or tryptophan. Each record gives: clone size, D gene, J gene, V gene, CDR3 protein, CDR3 DNA. A D gene is named only where the DNA matches it firmly. The size field is filled for only some rows; it gives once, few, many or a size class.

abundance: .; d_gene: .; j_gene: TRBJ1-1; v_gene: TRBV7-9; CDR3aa: CASSSNTLNTEAFF; CDR3nt: TGTGCCAGCAGCTCAAATACCCTGAACACTGAAGCTTTCTTT
abundance: .; d_gene: .; j_gene: TRBJ1-1; v_gene: TRBV6-1; CDR3aa: CASRDSKNTEAFF; CDR3nt: TGTGCCAGCAGGGACAGTAAGAACACTGAAGCTTTCTTT
abundance: .; d_gene: .; j_gene: TRBJ1-1; v_gene: TRBV10-1; CDR3aa: CASSEKGMNTEAFF; CDR3nt: TGCGCCAGCAGTGAGAAGGGTATGAACACTGAAGCTTTCTTT
abundance: .; d_gene: .; j_gene: TRBJ2-7; v_gene: TRBV6-6; CDR3aa: CASSRMDVQYF; CDR3nt: TGTGCCAGCAGTCGTATGGATGTGCAGTACTTC
abundance: .; d_gene: TRBD1; j_gene: TRBJ1-6; v_gene: TRBV7-9; CDR3aa: CASSLDAQGALHF; CDR3nt: TGTGCCAGCAGCTTAGATGCGCAGGGGGCCCTCCACTTT
abundance: .; d_gene: .; j_gene: TRBJ1-6; v_gene: TRBV6-5; CDR3aa: CASSRQGFGDSPLHF; CDR3nt: TGTGCCAGCAGCCGGCAGGGGTTTGGCGATTCACCCCTCCACTTT
abundance: .; d_gene: .; j_gene: TRBJ1-4; v_gene: TRBV18; CDR3aa: CASSPGTTNEKLFF; CDR3nt: TGTGCCAGCTCACCGGGAACAACTAATGAAAAACTGTTTTTT
abundance: few; d_gene: .; j_gene: TRBJ2-7; v_gene: TRBV7-2; CDR3aa: CASSLRLLADEQYF; CDR3nt: TGTGCCAGCAGCTTACGTCTGCTAGCAGACGAGCAGTACTTC
abundance: .; d_gene: .; j_gene: TRBJ1-1; v_gene: TRBV28; CDR3aa: CASSFGPSSTEAFF; CDR3nt: TGTGCCAGCAGTTTTGGGCCCTCCAGTACGGAAGCTTTCTTT
abundance: once; d_gene: .; j_gene: TRBJ2-5; v_gene: TRBV18; CDR3aa: CASSRSGNPETQYF; CDR3nt: TGTGCCAGCTCACGCTCCGGGAACCCAGAGACCCAGTACTTC
abundance: .; d_gene: .; j_gene: TRBJ2-7; v_gene: TRBV28; CDR3aa: CASGASYEQYF; CDR3nt: TGTGCCAGCGGGGCCTCCTACGAGCAGTACTTC
abundance: .; d_gene: .; j_gene: TRBJ2-2; v_gene: TRBV29-1; CDR3aa: CSVRWPNTGELFF; CDR3nt: TGCAGCGTCCGATGGCCGAACACCGGGGAGCTGTTTTTT
abundance: .; d_gene: .; j_gene: TRBJ1-6; v_gene: TRBV5-5; CDR3aa: CASSLDRQPWSPLHF; CDR3nt: TGTGCCAGCAGCTTGGACCGGCAGCCTTGGTCACCCCTCCACTTT
abundance: .; d_gene: TRBD2; j_gene: TRBJ2-7; v_gene: TRBV2; CDR3aa: CASSEKLASLLITNEQYF; CDR3nt: TGTGCCAGCAGCGAAAAACTAGCGAGCCTGCTTATAACGAACGAGCAGTACTTC
abundance: few; d_gene: TRBD1; j_gene: TRBJ1-6; v_gene: TRBV5-1; CDR3aa: CASSLGQGSSPLHF; CDR3nt: TGCGCCAGCAGCTTGGGACAGGGCAGTTCACCCCTCCACTTT
abundance: .; d_gene: .; j_gene: TRBJ2-3; v_gene: TRBV7-9; CDR3aa: CASSLVASTDTQYF; CDR3nt: TGTGCCAGCAGCTTAGTTGCTAGCACAGATACGCAGTATTTT
abundance: .; d_gene: .; j_gene: TRBJ2-6; v_gene: TRBV7-2; CDR3aa: CASSLRGTGANVLTF; CDR3nt: TGTGCCAGCAGTCTCAGGGGTACTGGGGCCAACGTCCTGACTTTC
abundance: few; d_gene: TRBD2; j_gene: TRBJ2-1; v_gene: TRBV9; CDR3aa: CASSVKGGVRSNEQFF; CDR3nt: TGTGCCAGCAGCGTCAAGGGAGGGGTCCGGAGCAATGAGCAGTTCTTC